This T cell receptor (beta chain) was recovered during a study of T cells in Graves' hyperthyroidism and ophthalmopathy. Study-level points and caveats: Prediction of ophthalmopathy progression came a median around 7.1 months pre-onset.

This clonotype was recorded many times. Its target is unknown. Authors of the study amplified TCR beta CDR3 regions from RNA transcripts. When the TCR CDR3 underwent first-round RT-PCR, the HTBI primer set was used. TCRdb analysed the multiplex PCR reads with MiXCR anew, one entry per CDR3 protein. The table includes about 690,000 distinct CDR3 sequences, 17% detected once. If no ophthalmopathy progression occurred within 18 months, Graves' hyperthyroidism was stable. In patients aged 18 to 65, hyperthyroidism was newly diagnosed, with duration under 2 months. Diagnosis rested on symptoms, serum thyroxine and TRAb, thyroid ultrasound, and orbital computed tomography. The sequenced sample was blood. This clonotype originated in a man aged 45-65 years with Graves' hyperthyroidism.

CDR3 protein: CASSPLSSYEQYF. The CDR3 coding sequence is TGCGCCAGCAGCCCACTAAGCTCCTACGAGCAGTACTTC. The rearrangement links TRBV5-1 to TRBJ2-7; D is uncertain. V was pared by 4 bases and J by 0 bases, with 8 bases between. The CDR3 sequence is 13 residues long. Germline V lookup: CDR1 SGHRS, CDR2 YFSETQ.